This entry describes one TCR beta chain. In the original workflow: It was from reference gene primer amplification that nucleated cell counts were estimated. This table comes from immunoSEQ multiplex PCR, and its TCRdb copy is limited to in-frame clones, with some not included. The D gene and trimming were derived from the DNA, and the V and J assignments and clone size from that table. The table has about 190,000 clones, 88% seen once. The data are from a study of blood T cell repertoires in COVID-19. Study background: Samples taken during acute and convalescent COVID-19 were collected in the United States, Italy and Spain. T cells, B-cell-depleted T cells, or PBMCs provided the cDNA or gDNA that served as material.

The CDR3 sequence is 19 residues long. Trimming took 5 bases from V and 3 from J; bases not matched to a gene: 17. CDR1 is SGHTA and CDR2 is FQGNSA in the germline V gene. Input material: peripheral blood. V is TRBV7-2 and J is TRBJ2-1, with 9 bases fitting TRBD2. This receptor was taken from a human donor in a cohort sampled during active COVID-19. In nucleotides, the CDR3 is TGTGCCAGCAGCCCCCCCCCGCGGCTAGCGGGGACAAACTACAATGAGCAGTTCTTC. It encodes CASSPPPRLAGTNYNEQFF.